Below are 31 T cell receptor beta chains sequenced from a single sample in a study of T cell responses to AZD1222 COVID-19 vaccine. The protocol was immunoSEQ multiplex PCR, while the TCRdb copy is restricted to in-frame clones and leaves out a portion. The data contain 150,000 to 200,000 clones, about 90% of them singletons. Specimen: peripheral blood, collected 28 days after the second AZD1222 dose. Receptors were obtained from an adult who received the AZD1222 COVID-19 vaccine.

The rearrangement uses TRBV4-1 and TRBJ2-7; 11 bases match TRBD1. J gave up 0 bases and V 1 base, and 17 bases lay outside the gene matches. This CDR3 is built from 21 residues. Germline CDR1 MGHRA, CDR2 YSYEKL. CDR3 loop: CASSQVDPGQGDFGASYEQYF. The CDR3 DNA is TGCGCCAGCAGCCAAGTCGACCCGGGACAGGGGGATTTTGGGGCCTCCTACGAGCAGTACTTC.

As for this clone: Other nucleotide sequences from this sample produce the same CDR3. The V and J genes are TRBV28 and TRBJ2-7; 12 bases are a match to TRBD2. This CDR3 is built from 14 residues. V shed 3 bases, J shed 4 bases, and the junction held 1 base outside the gene matches. Germline CDR1 reads MDHEN; CDR2 reads SYDVKM. The CDR3 DNA follows: TGTGCCAGCAGTTTTACTAGCGGGAGGTACGAGCAGTACTTC. It encodes CASSFTSGRYEQYF.

This chain connects TRBV7-2 to TRBJ2-7; D not certain. CDR1 SGHTA and CDR2 FQGNSA come from the germline V gene. The CDR3 consists of 15 residues. V was shortened by 4 bases and J by 6 bases, with 19 bases between the two germline ends. CDR3 protein: CASSSTEASRVEQYF. DNA for the CDR3: TGTGCCAGCAGCTCAACCGAAGCGTCCCGGGTCGAGCAGTACTTC. The full variable domain, its missing parts supplied by reference TRBV7-2 and TRBJ2-7, is GAGVSQSPSNKVTEKGKDVELRCDPISGHTALYWYRQSLGQGLEFLIYFQGNSAPDKSGLPSDRFSAERTGGSVSTLTIQRTQQEDSAVYLCASSSTEASRVEQYFGPGTRLTVT.

V usage is TRBV12-3 or TRBV12-4 and J usage is TRBJ1-5, with D possibly matching TRBD1 (6 bases). Between the trimmed V and J ends, which lost 1 base and 5 bases, there was a span of 6 bases. The CDR3 has 13 amino acids. The CDR3 spells CASSLEGDQPQHF. The CDR3 bases are TGTGCCAGCAGTTTAGAGGGGGATCAGCCCCAGCATTTT.

The sample holds a few counts of this clone. The genes are TRBV30 and TRBJ2-7, with D tentatively TRBD1 (6 bases). This CDR3 region has 14 residues. Trimming removed 2 bases from V and 1 base from J, with 12 bases in between. CDR1 GTSNPN and CDR2 SVGIG come from the germline V gene (reference sequence). CDR3 coding DNA: TGTGCCTGGAGTAAACAGGGCTGGTCCTACGAGCAGTACTTC. Its protein product is CAWSKQGWSYEQYF.

There are a few counts of this clone. The rearrangement links TRBV19 to TRBJ1-5; D gene ambiguous. This CDR3 comprises 14 residues. Trimming left V 3 bases short and J 0 bases short, with 6 bases between. The germline V gene has CDR1 LNHDA and CDR2 SQIVND (reference sequence). This CDR3 is CASSITASNQPQHF. The CDR3 region has the DNA TGTGCCAGTAGTATCACAGCTAGCAATCAGCCCCAGCATTTT. The complete variable domain, with remaining parts taken from reference TRBV19 and TRBJ1-5, reads DGGITQSPKYLFRKEGQNVTLSCEQNLNHDAMYWYRQDPGQGLRLIYYSQIVNDFQKGDIAEGYSVSREKKESFPLTVTSAQKNPTAFYLCASSITASNQPQHFGDGTRLSIL.

The chain uses TRBV12-3 or TRBV12-4 and TRBJ2-7; tentatively, D is TRBD2 (5 bases). The V end was cut by 5 bases, the J end by 3 bases, with 5 bases between. This CDR3 comprises 11 residues. The CDR3 DNA sequence: TGTGCCAGCAGTCGGGACTACGAGCAGTACTTC. The encoded protein is CASSRDYEQYF.

There are a few counts of this clone. This chain connects TRBV30 to TRBJ2-6; 9 bases are a match to TRBD1. Germline CDR1 and CDR2: GTSNPN and SVGIG (reference sequence). This CDR3 region has 17 residues. Unmatched junction bases numbered 5, after V lost 2 bases and J lost 0 bases. CDR3 bases: TGTGCCTGGAGTATAACAGGGGGCTACTCTGGGGCCAACGTCCTGACTTTC. It translates to CAWSITGGYSGANVLTF.

CDR3 nucleotides: TGTGCCAGCAGCGGATACAGGGGAGGCAGAGGAAACACCATATATTTT. Encoded protein: CASSGYRGGRGNTIYF. The rearrangement joins TRBV9 to TRBJ1-3; 7 bases line up with TRBD1. Trimming removed 3 bases from V and 4 bases from J; junction bases left unmatched: 10. The CDR3 covers 16 residues. Germline V lookup: CDR1 SGDLS, CDR2 YYNGEE.

The chain uses TRBV24-1 and TRBJ2-7; D may be TRBD1 or TRBD2 (5 bases each). V lost 3 bases and J lost 1, with 12 bases in between. CDR1 KGHDR and CDR2 SFDVKD come from the germline V gene. The length of the CDR3 is 15 residues. The CDR3 DNA reads TGTGCCACCAGTGATGCCCGGGACGGATCCTACGAGCAGTACTTC. It translates to CATSDARDGSYEQYF.

The chain couples TRBV2 to TRBJ1-3, with D tentatively TRBD1 (5 bases). The CDR3 loop spans 12 amino acids. V was cut by 6 bases and J by 4 bases, with 7 bases left in between. Per the germline V gene, CDR1 is SNHLY and CDR2 is FYNNEI. In nucleotides, the CDR3 is TGTGCCAGCAGGGGGGTCGGAAACACCATATATTTT. It yields the protein CASRGVGNTIYF.

The chain has TRBV4-2 and TRBJ2-7, with TRBD2 identical over 8 bases. V lost 4 bases to trimming and J lost 3 bases; unmatched junction nucleotides: 11. The CDR3 loop spans 16 amino acids. Germline V CDR1 and CDR2: LGHNA, YNFKEQ. DNA of the CDR3: TGTGCCAGCAGCCGAGATCCGGGACTAGGTGGCTACGAGCAGTACTTC. Translating it yields CASSRDPGLGGYEQYF.

The rearrangement links TRBV4-2 to TRBJ1-6; 10 bases match TRBD1. Germline trimming cut 5 bases from V and 3 bases from J; bases unmatched to any gene: 4. This CDR3 spans 16 amino acids. CDR1 and CDR2 (germline): LGHNA, YNFKEQ. The CDR3 spells CASSLTGGLYNSPLHF. The CDR3 region has the DNA TGTGCCAGCAGCTTGACAGGGGGCCTCTATAATTCACCCCTCCACTTT.

V and J are TRBV5-1 and TRBJ2-3, with TRBD1 matching over 8 bases. This CDR3 is built from 13 residues. Germline trimming cut 5 bases from V and 2 bases from J; bases unmatched to any gene: 1. CDR1 and CDR2 (germline): SGHRS, YFSETQ. CDR3 amino acids: CASRTGDTDTQYF. The DNA for the CDR3 is TGCGCCAGCAGGACAGGGGACACAGATACGCAGTATTTT.

The chain is built from TRBV30 and TRBJ1-2, with D unresolved. This CDR3 comprises 10 residues. Per the germline V gene, CDR1 is GTSNPN and CDR2 is SVGIG (reference sequence). Trimming cost V 4 bases and J 8 bases, with 8 bases left between them. CDR3 in amino acids: CAWNRGGYTF. The DNA for the CDR3 is TGTGCCTGGAACAGAGGGGGCTACACCTTC.

This sequence joins TRBV28 and TRBJ2-2; the D gene could be TRBD1 or TRBD2 (5 bases each). The V end was cut by 9 bases, the J end by 1 base, with 18 bases between. The CDR3 covers 16 residues. CDR1 is MDHEN and CDR2 is SYDVKM in the germline V gene. CDR3 sequence: CASSSPRGRNTGELFF. Here the CDR3 DNA reads TGTGCCAGTAGTAGCCCCCGGGGACGGAACACCGGGGAGCTGTTTTTT.

The chain employs TRBV7-2 and TRBJ1-2; 9 bases map to TRBD1. The CDR3 totals 14 residues. V was pared by 3 bases and J by 2 bases, with 1 base of the junction left unmatched. Germline V gene sequence: CDR1 SGHTA, CDR2 FQGNSA. The chain's CDR3 is CASSLTGGNYGYTF. The DNA of the CDR3 is TGTGCCAGCAGCTTGACAGGGGGGAACTATGGCTACACCTTC.

J is TRBJ2-7 and V is TRBV2, with unresolved D. This CDR3 is 12 amino acids long. The germline V and J ends were trimmed by 7 bases and 6 bases, with 13 bases remaining between them. Per germline, CDR1 SNHLY and CDR2 FYNNEI. CDR3: CASTDEELEQYF. In nucleotides, the CDR3 is TGTGCCAGCACGGATGAAGAACTCGAGCAGTACTTC.

This chain links TRBV5-1 with TRBJ2-1; the match to TRBD2 covers 13 bases. CDR1 and CDR2 (germline): SGHRS, YFSETQ. With 6 bases clipped from V and 5 bases from J, the junction kept 5 bases outside the gene matches. The length of the CDR3 is 15 residues. CDR3 nucleotide sequence: TGCGCCAGCACCCCAGGGACTAGCGGGAACAATGAGCAGTTCTTC. As protein: CASTPGTSGNNEQFF.

This sequence joins TRBV3-1 (or the pseudogene TRBV3-2) and TRBJ2-1; TRBD2 matches at 11 bases. With 6 bases clipped from V and 6 bases from J, the junction kept 13 bases outside the gene matches. CDR3 length: 17 amino acids. Germline V gene lookup returns CDR1 LGHDT and CDR2 YNNKEL (reference sequence). CDR3 region: CASSPSGRRLNRNEQFF. DNA for the CDR3: TGTGCCAGCAGTCCTAGCGGGAGGCGTCTCAACCGCAATGAGCAGTTCTTC.

This clone was recorded only once. The chain recombines TRBV5-1 with TRBJ2-1; TRBD1 aligns across 7 bases. The germline V gene has CDR1 SGHRS and CDR2 YFSETQ. The junction had 6 bases not matched to a gene; V was cut back by 8 bases and J by 4 bases. The CDR3 loop spans 13 amino acids. The chain's CDR3 is CASTGDTYNEQFF. CDR3 DNA: TGCGCCAGTACAGGGGACACGTACAATGAGCAGTTCTTC.

This chain joins TRBV5-4 and TRBJ1-4; possible D gene TRBD1, 5 bases. V lost 4 bases and J 8 bases, leaving 18 bases between the germline ends. The CDR3 runs to 15 residues. From germline, CDR1 is SGHNT and CDR2 YYREEE (reference sequence). The CDR3 protein is CASSRGDGGEEKLFF. In nucleotides, the CDR3 is TGTGCCAGCAGCCGGGGGGACGGTGGGGAAGAAAAACTGTTTTTT.

This chain connects TRBV18 to TRBJ2-7, with TRBD1 as a possible D gene (6 bases). V gave up 4 bases and J gave up 0 bases, with 10 bases separating them. The CDR3 has 14 amino acids. Germline V gene sequence: CDR1 KGHSH, CDR2 LQKENI. CDR3 sequence (DNA): TGTGCCAGCTCACACAACAGGGACTCCTACGAGCAGTACTTC. Protein sequence: CASSHNRDSYEQYF.

The chain joins TRBV7-2 to TRBJ2-3, with 12 nucleotides matching TRBD1. Trimming removed 0 bases from V and 5 bases from J; junction bases left unmatched: 6. Germline V gives CDR1 SGHTA, CDR2 FQGNSA. The CDR3 consists of 17 residues. The CDR3 here is CASSLAQGQGAGDTQYF. In DNA form, the CDR3 reads TGTGCCAGCAGCTTAGCGCAGGGACAGGGGGCCGGAGATACGCAGTATTTT.

J is TRBJ1-3 and V is TRBV5-1; TRBD1 agrees at 7 bases. The length of the CDR3 is 20 residues. V gave up 3 bases and J gave up 0 bases; unmatched junction bases: 18. Germline CDR1 and CDR2: SGHRS and YFSETQ. CDR3 protein: CASSYDYRGGITNSGNTIYF. CDR3 coding DNA: TGCGCCAGCAGCTACGACTACAGGGGTGGAATTACAAACTCTGGAAACACCATATATTTT.

The chain is built from TRBV9 and TRBJ2-1, with TRBD2 identical over 10 bases. The CDR3 is made up of 19 amino acids. Germline trimming cut 0 bases from V and 0 bases from J; bases unmatched to any gene: 9. The V gene's germline CDR1 is SGDLS and CDR2 YYNGEE. Written as DNA, the CDR3 is TGTGCCAGCAGCGTAGACCCCACTAGCGGGGTCCGCTCCTACAATGAGCAGTTCTTC. This sequence encodes CASSVDPTSGVRSYNEQFF.

This clone was counted a few times. The chain combines TRBV7-9 with TRBJ2-7; D is undetermined. CDR3 length equals 12 residues. V dropped 2 bases and J dropped 0 bases, with 2 bases sitting between them. In germline, CDR1 is SEHNR, CDR2 FQNEAQ (reference sequence). CDR3 DNA: TGTGCCAGCAGCTTAAACTCCTACGAGCAGTACTTC. Its protein product is CASSLNSYEQYF.

The chain uses TRBV7-2 and TRBJ1-3; no definite D call. Deletions cut 5 bases from V and 4 bases from J, with 6 bases between. The germline V gene encodes CDR1 SGHTA and CDR2 FQGNSA. The CDR3 is 12 residues long. For the CDR3, the DNA is TGTGCCAGCAGCCCCTCCGGAAACACCATATATTTT. Translated: CASSPSGNTIYF.

The chain joins TRBV7-2 to TRBJ1-6, with D tentatively TRBD1 (5 bases). Germline loops: CDR1 SGHTA, CDR2 FQGNSA. Trimming removed 5 bases at V and 7 bases at J, with 24 bases between. The CDR3 contains 18 residues. As DNA, the CDR3 is TGTGCCAGCAGCGGGGAATGGTGGGCTCAGGGAAAAAATTCACCCCTCCACTTT. Encoded protein: CASSGEWWAQGKNSPLHF.

V is TRBV7-9 and J is TRBJ2-7, with 7 positions matching TRBD1. J lost 0 bases, V lost 5 bases, and 7 bases had no gene match. This CDR3 is 15 amino acids long. CDR1 is SEHNR and CDR2 is FQNEAQ in the germline V gene (reference sequence). The CDR3 protein is CASSHGQASSYEQYF. The CDR3 DNA reads TGTGCCAGCAGCCACGGACAGGCCAGCTCCTACGAGCAGTACTTC.

The genes are TRBV5-1 and TRBJ2-7; 7 nucleotides align to TRBD1. The CDR3 is made up of 14 amino acids. J lost 2 bases, V lost 0 bases, and 2 bases had no gene match. Germline CDR1 and CDR2: SGHRS and YFSETQ. CDR3 in DNA: TGCGCCAGCAGCTTGGGGACAGGTCCCTACGAGCAGTACTTC. Protein sequence: CASSLGTGPYEQYF. Complete variable domain (other parts from reference TRBV5-1 and TRBJ2-7): KAGVTQTPRYLIKTRGQQVTLSCSPISGHRSVSWYQQTPGQGLQFLFEYFSETQRNKGNFPGRFSGRQFSNSRSEMNVSTLELGDSALYLCASSLGTGPYEQYFGPGTRLTVT.